These T cell receptor beta chains were read from a single sample in a study of cytomegalovirus exposure and HLA in healthy donors. Measured with immunoSEQ multiplex PCR; TCRdb has only the in-frame clones, and not every one. In the table there are roughly 150,000 clones, roughly four fifths of which are singletons. What was sequenced was PBMCs. Every receptor here comes from a woman between 18 and 30 years old in good health and CMV-seronegative. CDR3s include the opening cysteine and the closing phenylalanine or tryptophan. The order of the fields is V gene, D gene, J gene, clone size, CDR3 DNA, CDR3 protein. D genes are given only for firm matches. Clone size is stated in some rows and not others, as once, few, many or a class when expanded.

TRBV19,.,TRBJ1-1,.,TGTGCCAGTAGTATAGATACAGGACCAAACACTGAAGCTTTCTTT,CASSIDTGPNTEAFF
TRBV11-2,TRBD2,TRBJ2-1,few,TGTGCCAGCAGCTTAGAACTAGCGGGGGTTGTGCAGTTCTTC,CASSLELAGVVQFF
TRBV5-8,.,TRBJ2-2,.,TGTGCCAGCACCGACAGCGCGAACACCGGGGAGCTGTTTTTT,CASTDSANTGELFF
TRBV6-1,.,TRBJ2-7,.,TGTGCCAGCAGTCTCGGGACTCTTTCCTACGAGCAGTACTTC,CASSLGTLSYEQYF
TRBV19,.,TRBJ1-2,few,TGTGCCAGTACCCAAACCCGGGGGGCGAACTATGGCTACACCTTC,CASTQTRGANYGYTF
TRBV5-1,TRBD2,TRBJ2-7,.,TGCGCCAGCAGCTTTTGGGAGCGGGAGTACGAGCAGTACTTC,CASSFWEREYEQYF
TRBV19,TRBD1,TRBJ2-7,.,TGTGCCAGTGCCCCGGGACAGTCTTACGAGCAGTACTTC,CASAPGQSYEQYF
TRBV28,.,TRBJ2-6,.,TGTGCCAGCAGTTCGGGAGTAAGCTCTGGGGCCAACGTCCTGACTTTC,CASSSGVSSGANVLTF
TRBV18,TRBD1,TRBJ2-3,.,TGTGCCAGCTCACTCGCCCCCCCCGGGACAGGGAGTAGTGATACGCAGTATTTT,CASSLAPPGTGSSDTQYF
TRBV4-2,.,TRBJ2-5,.,TGTGCCAGCAGCCAAGGGGGGGTTTCCCAAGAGACCCAGTACTTC,CASSQGGVSQETQYF
TRBV2,.,TRBJ2-2,.,TGTGCCAGCAGTGACCGACTCACCGGGGAGCTGTTTTTT,CASSDRLTGELFF
TRBV9,TRBD2,TRBJ2-5,.,TGTGCCAGCAGCTCCGGACTAGCGGGAAGGGAGACCCAGTACTTC,CASSSGLAGRETQYF
TRBV5-1,TRBD2,TRBJ2-1,few,TGCGCCACCCAAGTGGGGCTAGCGGGAGCAAATGAGCAGTTCTTC,CATQVGLAGANEQFF
TRBV29-1,.,TRBJ2-7,.,TGCAGCGTTGAAGACGGACAGCACTACGAGCAGTACTTC,CSVEDGQHYEQYF
TRBV9,TRBD2,TRBJ2-3,.,TGTGCCAGCAGCGTAGCTAGGCTAGCGGGAGGTTTAGATACGCAGTATTTT,CASSVARLAGGLDTQYF
TRBV30,TRBD1,TRBJ2-3,few,TGTGCCTGGAGCCTAACGACAGGGGGTGTTAGCACAGATACGCAGTATTTT,CAWSLTTGGVSTDTQYF
TRBV10-1,TRBD2,TRBJ2-1,.,TGCGCCAGCAGTGATAGGGGCGGGAGGGCGACCAGTGAGCAGTTCTTC,CASSDRGGRATSEQFF
TRBV4-1,.,TRBJ1-6,.,TGCGCCAGCAGCCAAGTGCGGATTTATAATTCACCCCTCCACTTT,CASSQVRIYNSPLHF
TRBV2,.,TRBJ2-7,once,TGTGCCAGCAGTGAAGCTCGGGGTTCCTACGAGCAGTACTTC,CASSEARGSYEQYF
TRBV6-1,.,TRBJ1-1,.,TGTGCCAGCAGCCTGGACAGCGCCTTTGAAGCTTTCTTT,CASSLDSAFEAFF
TRBV29-1,TRBD1,TRBJ2-7,.,TGCAGCGTTACCCGGACAGGGACCTACGAGCAGTACTTC,CSVTRTGTYEQYF
TRBV6-1,.,TRBJ1-1,.,TGTGCCAGCAGTATACAGGAGAACACTGAAGCTTTCTTT,CASSIQENTEAFF
TRBV29-1,.,TRBJ2-1,.,TGCAGCGTTGTCGGGAGATTCCACAATGAGCAGTTCTTC,CSVVGRFHNEQFF
TRBV2,TRBD1,TRBJ2-7,.,TGTGCCAGCAGTGGGGGGACAGGAGCCCACTACGAGCAGTACTTC,CASSGGTGAHYEQYF
TRBV28,.,TRBJ1-2,.,TGTGCCAGCAGTTCCCCCCGGGCCCAGGGAGGGATTTACTATGGCTACACCTTC,CASSSPRAQGGIYYGYTF
TRBV7-3,.,TRBJ2-1,.,TGTGCCAGCAGCTATACGAAGAGGGCTGAGCAGTTCTTC,CASSYTKRAEQFF
TRBV2,.,TRBJ2-7,.,TGTGCCACCAGGGGTATTAGGGGGTACGAGCAGTACTTC,CATRGIRGYEQYF
TRBV28,.,TRBJ1-5,.,TGTGCCAGCAGTTTCCGCAGGGTAGGTCAGCCCCAGCATTTT,CASSFRRVGQPQHF
TRBV2,.,TRBJ2-7,.,TGTGCCAGCAGTTTAGACAGCTCTACCTACGAGCAGTACTTC,CASSLDSSTYEQYF
TRBV11-2,TRBD2,TRBJ2-1,.,TGTGCCAGCAGTGACCGGGGGGCCTACAATGAGCAGTTCTTC,CASSDRGAYNEQFF
TRBV28,.,TRBJ2-7,.,TGTGCCAGCAGTCGGACAGGGGGCTATACCTACCGGACTAGCGGGTCGGCCGGGCAGTACTTC,CASSRTGGYTYRTSGSAGQYF
TRBV2,TRBD1,TRBJ2-7,once,TGTGCCAGCAGGGGGGACAGGGGCTCCGGGGAGCAGTACTTC,CASRGDRGSGEQYF
TRBV28,.,TRBJ2-7,.,TGTGCCACCACAGGGACACTGACCTACGAGCAGTACTTC,CATTGTLTYEQYF
TRBV10-3,.,TRBJ2-3,.,TGTGCCATCAGTGAGTTTCACGCGATCTTCACAGATACGCAGTATTTT,CAISEFHAIFTDTQYF
TRBV15,TRBD2,TRBJ2-5,.,TGTGCCACCAGCAGAGTACTAGCGGGTGGGGAGACCCAGTACTTC,CATSRVLAGGETQYF
TRBV29-1,TRBD1,TRBJ2-7,.,TGCAGCGCCGAGGTTTGGACAGGGAGCTCCTACGAGCAGTACTTC,CSAEVWTGSSYEQYF
TRBV10-3,.,TRBJ2-7,.,TGTGCCGCCACGGGGGACTACGAGCAGTACTTC,CAATGDYEQYF
TRBV5-6,TRBD1,TRBJ1-2,few,TGTGCCAGCAGCTCTTTCCCCAGGGGGCATGGCTACACCTTC,CASSSFPRGHGYTF
TRBV5-6,.,TRBJ2-7,.,TGTGCCAGCAGCGCGAGCTCCTACGAGCAGTACTTC,CASSASSYEQYF
TRBV27,.,TRBJ2-7,.,TGTGCCAGCACCCAGAAAAGCTCCTACGAGCAGTACTTC,CASTQKSSYEQYF
TRBV6-5,TRBD1,TRBJ2-7,few,TGTGCCAGCAGGCGACAGGGGGCCTACGAGCAGTACTTC,CASRRQGAYEQYF
TRBV19,TRBD2,TRBJ2-4,once,TGTGCCAGTAGTGCCCGGACTAGCGGGCAGCTAGCCAAAAACATTCAGTACTTC,CASSARTSGQLAKNIQYF
TRBV15,.,TRBJ1-5,.,TGTGCCACCAGCAGAGACGGCCTCGGGGATCAGCCCCAGCATTTT,CATSRDGLGDQPQHF
TRBV5-4,TRBD2,TRBJ2-7,.,TGTGCCAGCAGCTTGATGGCGGGAGCTCACTACGAGCAGTACTTC,CASSLMAGAHYEQYF
TRBV7-9,TRBD1,TRBJ2-5,.,TGTGCCAGCAGCCTTTGGACAGGGATGGAGACCCAGTACTTC,CASSLWTGMETQYF
TRBV6-6,.,TRBJ1-2,.,TGTGCCAGCAGTTATGAGGCGAGAAAACGGTATGGCTACACCTTC,CASSYEARKRYGYTF
TRBV7-9,.,TRBJ2-1,.,TGTGCCAGCAGCTTAGTAGGGGTGGAGTTCTTC,CASSLVGVEFF
TRBV9,.,TRBJ1-1,.,TGTGCCAGCAGCCCACCGGAGTCTCCCGACACTGAAGCTTTCTTT,CASSPPESPDTEAFF
TRBV5-1,TRBD2,TRBJ2-1,.,TGCGCCAGCAGCTTTTACCGGACTAGCGGGGACTCCTACAATGAGCAGTTCTTC,CASSFYRTSGDSYNEQFF
TRBV28,TRBD1,TRBJ1-1,.,TGTGCCAGCAGTCCAATAGGACAGGGTCTCACTGAAGCTTTCTTT,CASSPIGQGLTEAFF
TRBV7-9,TRBD1,TRBJ2-7,.,TGTGCCAGCAGCGTGACAGGGGCCGCCTACGAGCAGTACTTC,CASSVTGAAYEQYF
TRBV6-4,TRBD1,TRBJ2-3,.,TGTGCCAGCAGTGACTCCTGGGCAGACAGGGCCCGGGAAGATACGCAGTATTTT,CASSDSWADRAREDTQYF
TRBV7-3,.,TRBJ2-1,.,TGTGCCAGCAGCCCAACCCCCGAGGAAAATGAGCAGTTCTTC,CASSPTPEENEQFF
TRBV28,TRBD2,TRBJ2-1,once,TGTGCCAGCAGTCCCCCCCTCCCCGCTAGCGGCTACTACAATGAGCAGTTCTTC,CASSPPLPASGYYNEQFF